The 23 T cell receptor beta chains below come from one sample, sequenced in a study of shared clonotypes between healthy human individuals. Naive CD8 cells lacked CD45RO, underwent positive selection for CCR7 and left out terminally differentiated effector memory CD45RA+ cells. Sequencing used immunoSEQ multiplex PCR; TCRdb keeps in-frame clones, though not all of them. There are some 2,000,000 clones in the sample; about 95% occur only once, and about 1.1% lies in the top ten. The sample was naive CD8+ T cells sorted from blood. These receptors came from a man between 18 and 29 years old in good health.

The chain carries TRBV7-9 and TRBJ2-7; either TRBD1 or TRBD2 may supply D (5 bases each). Looked up from germline, CDR1 is SEHNR and CDR2 is FQNEAQ (reference sequence). Between the trimmed V and J ends, which lost 5 bases and 5 bases, there was a span of 19 bases. The CDR3 runs to 15 residues. CDR3 sequence: CASSPGIGDLHEQYF. The CDR3 DNA follows: TGTGCCAGCAGCCCGGGGATAGGGGACCTCCACGAGCAGTACTTC.

J is TRBJ2-5 and V is TRBV29-1; 11 bases match TRBD2. The V gene's germline CDR1 is SQVTM and CDR2 ANQGSEA. The CDR3 is 19 residues long. V shed 6 bases, J shed 5 bases, and the junction held 23 bases outside the gene matches. This CDR3 reads CSVDEMGLAGGLGMETQYF. The CDR3 DNA reads TGCAGCGTGGACGAGATGGGCCTAGCGGGAGGATTGGGGATGGAGACCCAGTACTTC.

As concerns this clone: Other DNA variants within this sample encode the same CDR3. As DNA, the CDR3 is TGTGCCAGCAGCTTGGTCGAGAACACCGGGGAGCTGTTTTTT. Its protein product is CASSLVENTGELFF. The chain is built from TRBV5-4 and TRBJ2-2; D is undetermined. Germline CDR1 SGHNT, CDR2 YYREEE (reference sequence). The CDR3 is 14 residues long. V gave up 0 bases and J gave up 1 base, with 4 bases separating them.

The chain carries TRBV23-1 and TRBJ1-2; D is unclear. TRBV23-1 belongs to the ORF category, with a function that is uncertain. CDR3 length: 11 residues. With 8 bases removed from V and 7 bases from J, the gap between germline ends came to 11 bases. This chain's CDR3 is CASGLNRGYTF. The CDR3 bases are TGCGCCAGCGGCCTCAATCGTGGCTACACCTTC.

This clone was detected only once. In DNA, the CDR3 is TGTGCCAGTAGTGACCGGGACAGGGGCGTTTCGGGAGAGACCCAGTACTTC. This codes for CASSDRDRGVSGETQYF. This chain connects TRBV19 to TRBJ2-5; TRBD1 matches at 10 bases. The CDR3 has 17 residues. Trimming took 5 bases from V and 4 from J; bases not matched to a gene: 13. Germline V gives CDR1 LNHDA, CDR2 SQIVND (reference sequence).

The chain links TRBV13 to TRBJ2-1; D tentatively reads TRBD1 or TRBD2 (5 bases each). The CDR3 runs to 12 residues. With 4 bases removed from V and 6 bases from J, the gap between germline ends came to 7 bases. From germline, CDR1 is PRHDT and CDR2 FYEKMQ (reference sequence). The CDR3 loop reads CASSSGTNEQFF. The CDR3 coding sequence is TGTGCCAGCAGCTCCGGGACCAATGAGCAGTTCTTC.

V usage is TRBV4-3 and J usage is TRBJ2-2; either TRBD1 or TRBD2 may supply D (6 bases each). The CDR3 extends over 16 amino acids. The V end was cut by 0 bases, the J end by 3 bases, with 11 bases between. From germline, CDR1 is LGHNA and CDR2 YSLEER. The CDR3 bases are TGCGCCAGCAGCCAAGAACCGGGGGCTTACACCGGGGAGCTGTTTTTT. It encodes CASSQEPGAYTGELFF.

The chain carries TRBV5-8 and TRBJ2-7; the D gene is possibly TRBD2 (7 bases). Germline CDR1 and CDR2: SGHTS and YDEGEE. The CDR3 length is 12 residues. CDR3 bases: TGTCTCGGGGGGCTAGGACCCTACGAGCAGTACTTC. It is translated as CLGGLGPYEQYF.

J is TRBJ2-7 and V is TRBV14; 7 bases fit TRBD1. Per germline, CDR1 SGHDN and CDR2 FVKESK. The CDR3 contains 14 residues. Trimming took 4 bases from V and 4 from J; bases not matched to a gene: 7. This CDR3 reads CASSPAGTVYEQYF. CDR3 sequence (DNA): TGTGCCAGCAGCCCCGCCGGGACAGTTTACGAGCAGTACTTC.

The chain employs TRBV10-3 and TRBJ1-1; the D is unclear. V was clipped by 3 bases and J by 0 bases, with 8 bases between them. The length of the CDR3 is 14 residues. Germline CDR1 and CDR2: ENHRY and SYGVKD. The CDR3 here is CAISEDGMNTEAFF. DNA for the CDR3: TGTGCCATCAGTGAAGATGGCATGAACACTGAAGCTTTCTTT.

Turning to this clone: Additional DNA sequences in this sample encode the identical CDR3. The chain combines TRBV7-8 with TRBJ2-7, with 7 bases aligning to TRBD2. CDR1 is SGHVS, CDR2 FQNEAQ, per germline. The CDR3 covers 15 residues. Trimming removed 1 base from V and 0 bases from J; junction bases left unmatched: 3. In nucleotides, the CDR3 is TGTGCCAGCAGCTTAGTCGGGGGGAGCTCCTACGAGCAGTACTTC. Translated, it gives CASSLVGGSSYEQYF.

About this clone: The sample has other DNA sequences that encode this CDR3 too. The genes are TRBV10-3 and TRBJ2-7; D is uncertain. The CDR3 is 11 residues long. The germline V gene encodes CDR1 ENHRY and CDR2 SYGVKD. V shed 5 bases and J shed 3 bases, with 5 bases lying between them. This chain's CDR3 is CAISSGYEQYF. The CDR3 DNA is TGTGCCATCAGTTCCGGCTACGAGCAGTACTTC.

This clone was seen just once. CDR3 region: CASSETGSGEQYF. CDR3 sequence (DNA): TGTGCCAGCAGTGAAACAGGGTCAGGCGAGCAGTACTTC. This chain uses TRBV6-1 with TRBJ2-7; D might be TRBD1 (6 bases). The CDR3 consists of 13 residues. Germline V CDR1 and CDR2: MNHNS, SASEGT. The V and J ends lost 2 bases and 6 bases respectively, with 11 bases between them.

This chain links TRBV6-5 with TRBJ1-1, with 8 nucleotides matching TRBD1. Germline-derived CDR1 and CDR2 are MNHEY and SVGAGI. The CDR3 length is 15 residues. Trimming cost V 2 bases and J 4 bases; bases outside gene matches: 6. The CDR3 nucleotides are TGTGCCAGCAGTTACAGAACAGGGGGTGGCACTGAAGCTTTCTTT. Translating gives CASSYRTGGGTEAFF.

The CDR3 protein is CASSRMETQYF. CDR3 coding DNA: TGTGCCAGCAGTCGTATGGAGACCCAGTACTTC. The rearrangement joins TRBV6-6 to TRBJ2-5, with D unresolved. The CDR3 is 11 amino acids. Germline-derived CDR1 and CDR2 are MNHNY and SVGAGI (reference sequence). The V end lost 5 bases, the J end lost 5 bases, and 6 bases lay between the germline ends.

The chain joins TRBV4-1 to TRBJ2-7; weak D call: TRBD1 (6 bases). Trimming took 4 bases from V and 6 from J, leaving 19 bases between them. CDR1 and CDR2 from the germline V gene are MGHRA and YSYEKL. The CDR3 runs 15 residues. CDR3 in DNA: TGCGCCAGCAGCCGTCTAGGGGACACAAACGCCGAGCAGTACTTC. It encodes CASSRLGDTNAEQYF.

The chain combines TRBV29-1 with TRBJ2-5; TRBD2 aligns across 7 bases. Germline CDR1 is SQVTM and CDR2 is ANQGSEA. The CDR3 consists of 13 residues. V lost 3 bases, J lost 9 bases, and 10 bases stayed unmatched. The CDR3 loop reads CSVDGGSAGAQYF. Written as DNA, the CDR3 is TGCAGCGTTGACGGCGGGAGTGCCGGGGCCCAGTACTTC. Full variable domain (rest looked up from reference TRBV29-1 and TRBJ2-5): SAVISQKPSRDICQRGTSLTIQCQVDSQVTMMFWYRQQPGQSLTLIATANQGSEATYESGFVIDKFPISRPNLTFSTLTVSNMSPEDSSIYLCSVDGGSAGAQYFGPGTRLLVL.

The chain links TRBV19 to TRBJ1-1, with D maybe TRBD1 (5 bases). The CDR3 consists of 15 residues. Trimming cost V 7 bases and J 4 bases, with 19 bases left between them. CDR1 is LNHDA and CDR2 is SQIVND in the germline V gene (reference sequence). CDR3 sequence reads: CASKSGVEGPTEAFF. CDR3 DNA: TGTGCCAGTAAGTCGGGTGTGGAGGGGCCCACTGAAGCTTTCTTT.

CDR3 DNA sequence: TGTGCCAGCAGCTTAGGTCTAGCGGGGTCCAACGAGCAGTACTTC. Translating it yields CASSLGLAGSNEQYF. The rearrangement links TRBV11-1 to TRBJ2-7; the match to TRBD2 covers 9 bases. The CDR3 is 15 residues long. The V and J ends lost 1 base and 5 bases, in that order; junction bases with no gene match: 6. Germline CDR1 is SGHAT and CDR2 is FQDESV (reference sequence).

The chain combines TRBV6-5 with TRBJ1-2, with D tentatively TRBD1 (5 bases). The ends were cut back, 5 bases at V and 0 bases at J, with 10 bases in the middle. Germline CDR1 and CDR2: MNHEY and SVGAGI. The CDR3 extends over 14 amino acids. In DNA, the CDR3 is TGTGCCAGCAGTCCAGGGAAAACTAACTATGGCTACACCTTC. As protein: CASSPGKTNYGYTF.

This chain joins TRBV11-2 and TRBJ2-1; 8 nucleotides match TRBD2. V dropped 9 bases and J dropped 7; count of bases not matched to a gene: 11. In germline, CDR1 is SGHAT, CDR2 FQNNGV. The CDR3 has 14 amino acids. The CDR3 DNA is TGTGCCAGTTTGCCCATGGGACTAGGGAATGAGCAGTTCTTC. This translates into CASLPMGLGNEQFF. Filled out from reference TRBV11-2 and TRBJ2-1, the complete variable domain reads EAGVAQSPRYKIIEKRQSVAFWCNPISGHATLYWYQQILGQGPKLLIQFQNNGVVDDSQLPKDRFSAERLKGVDSTLKIQPAKLEDSAVYLCASLPMGLGNEQFFGPGTRLTVL.

The J gene is TRBJ1-3, the V gene TRBV5-6, with a possible D match to TRBD1 (6 bases). This CDR3 spans 16 amino acids. CDR1 SGHDT and CDR2 YYEEEE come from the germline V gene. Trimming took off 4 bases at V and 0 bases at J, with 14 bases between the two ends. The CDR3 region has the DNA TGTGCCAGCAGCAGGGAGACAGGTTTCTCTGGAAACACCATATATTTT. This translates into CASSRETGFSGNTIYF.

The rearrangement uses TRBV5-6 and TRBJ2-7, with a possible D match to TRBD1 (5 bases). Per the germline V gene, CDR1 is SGHDT and CDR2 is YYEEEE. The V and J ends lost 3 bases and 4 bases respectively, with 17 bases between them. The CDR3 spans 15 residues. CDR3 in DNA: TGTGCCAGCAGCTCCTGGGGCGGTGGGGCTTACGAGCAGTACTTC. Translated, it gives CASSSWGGGAYEQYF.